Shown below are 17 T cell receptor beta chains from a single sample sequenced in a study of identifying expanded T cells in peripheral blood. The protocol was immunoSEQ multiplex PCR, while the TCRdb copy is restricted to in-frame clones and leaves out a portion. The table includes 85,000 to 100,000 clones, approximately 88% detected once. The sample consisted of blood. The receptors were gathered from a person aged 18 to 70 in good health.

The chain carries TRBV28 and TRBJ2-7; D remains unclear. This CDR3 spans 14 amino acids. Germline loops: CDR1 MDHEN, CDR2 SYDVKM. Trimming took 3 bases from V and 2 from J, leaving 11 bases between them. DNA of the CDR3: TGTGCCAGCAGTTTTGGGCAGGTTCCCTACGAGCAGTACTTC. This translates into CASSFGQVPYEQYF. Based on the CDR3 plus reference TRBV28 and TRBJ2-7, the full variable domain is DVKVTQSSRYLVKRTGEKVFLECVQDMDHENMFWYRQDPGLGLRLIYFSYDVKMKEKGDIPEGYSVSREKKERFSLILESASTNQTSMYLCASSFGQVPYEQYFGPGTRLTVT.

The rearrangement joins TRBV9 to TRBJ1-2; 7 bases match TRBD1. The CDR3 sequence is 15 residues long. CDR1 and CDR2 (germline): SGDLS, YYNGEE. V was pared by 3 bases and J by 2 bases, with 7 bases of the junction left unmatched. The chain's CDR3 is CASSDYRGENYGYTF. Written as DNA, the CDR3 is TGTGCCAGCAGCGATTACAGGGGTGAAAACTATGGCTACACCTTC.

CDR3 sequence: CASTETGYYGYTF. The DNA of the CDR3 is TGTGCCAGTACCGAGACAGGGTACTATGGCTACACCTTC. The J gene is TRBJ1-2, the V gene TRBV19; 7 nucleotides match TRBD1. Germline trimming cut 7 bases from V and 3 bases from J; bases unmatched to any gene: 5. Germline lookup yields CDR1 LNHDA and CDR2 SQIVND (reference sequence). The CDR3 spans 13 residues.

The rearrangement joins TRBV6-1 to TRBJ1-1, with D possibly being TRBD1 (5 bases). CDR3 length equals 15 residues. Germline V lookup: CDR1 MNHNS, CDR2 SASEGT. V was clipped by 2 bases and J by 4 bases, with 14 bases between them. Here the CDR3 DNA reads TGTGCCAGCAGTGAAATCAGGGAAGTTGTCACTGAAGCTTTCTTT. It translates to CASSEIREVVTEAFF.

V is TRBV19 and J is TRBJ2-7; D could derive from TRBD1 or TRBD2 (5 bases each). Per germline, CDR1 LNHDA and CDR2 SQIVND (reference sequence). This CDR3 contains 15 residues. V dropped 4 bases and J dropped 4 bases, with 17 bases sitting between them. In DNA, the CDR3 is TGTGCCAGTAGTAGGGTAAGGGGAGACGTTTACGAGCAGTACTTC. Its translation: CASSRVRGDVYEQYF.

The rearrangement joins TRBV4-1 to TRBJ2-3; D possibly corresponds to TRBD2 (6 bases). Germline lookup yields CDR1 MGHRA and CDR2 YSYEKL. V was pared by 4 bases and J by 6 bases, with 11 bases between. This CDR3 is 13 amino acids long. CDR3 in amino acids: CASSLGTADTQYF. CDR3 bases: TGCGCCAGCAGCCTCGGGACTGCGGATACGCAGTATTTT.

For the CDR3, the DNA is TGTGCCAGCAGCTTGGTCGTGGGGGATAGAAATTCACCCCTCCACTTT. This translates into CASSLVVGDRNSPLHF. The chain links TRBV5-6 to TRBJ1-6; the D gene is possibly TRBD1 (5 bases). The CDR3 consists of 16 residues. Germline V gene data show CDR1 as SGHDT and CDR2 as YYEEEE. The V gene lost 0 bases and the J gene lost 7 bases, with 14 bases spanning the gap.

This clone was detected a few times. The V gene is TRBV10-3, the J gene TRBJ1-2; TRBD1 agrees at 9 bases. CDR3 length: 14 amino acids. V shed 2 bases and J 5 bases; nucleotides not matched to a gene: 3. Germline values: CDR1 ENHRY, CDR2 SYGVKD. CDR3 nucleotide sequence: TGTGCCATCAGTGAGCCTGACAGGGGGTATGGCTACACCTTC. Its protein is CAISEPDRGYGYTF.

The CDR3 is CASSSLDGQVSGELFF. Here the CDR3 DNA reads TGCGCCAGCAGCTCTTTAGACGGGCAAGTCTCCGGGGAGCTGTTTTTT. This rearrangement joins TRBV5-1 to TRBJ2-2; no clear D. The germline gives CDR1 SGHRS, CDR2 YFSETQ. This CDR3 contains 16 residues. V lost 3 bases to trimming and J lost 6 bases, with 18 bases between them.

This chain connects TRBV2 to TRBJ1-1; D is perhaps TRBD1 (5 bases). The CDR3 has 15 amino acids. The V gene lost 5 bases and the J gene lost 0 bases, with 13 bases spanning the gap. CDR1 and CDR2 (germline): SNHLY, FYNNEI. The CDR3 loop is CASSMDTALNTEAFF. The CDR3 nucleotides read TGTGCCAGCAGTATGGACACCGCTCTGAACACTGAAGCTTTCTTT.

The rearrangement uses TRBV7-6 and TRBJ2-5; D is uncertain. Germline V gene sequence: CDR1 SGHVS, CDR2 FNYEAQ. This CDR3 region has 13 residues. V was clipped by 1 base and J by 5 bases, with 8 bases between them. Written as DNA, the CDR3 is TGTGCCAGCAGCTTAGATCGGGTGGAGACCCAGTACTTC. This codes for CASSLDRVETQYF.

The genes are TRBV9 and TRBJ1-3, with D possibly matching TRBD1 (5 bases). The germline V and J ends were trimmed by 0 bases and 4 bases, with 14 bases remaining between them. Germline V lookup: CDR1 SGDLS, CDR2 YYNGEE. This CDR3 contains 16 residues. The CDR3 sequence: CASSVGQRAPGNTIYF. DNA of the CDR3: TGTGCCAGCAGCGTAGGACAGAGGGCTCCAGGAAACACCATATATTTT.

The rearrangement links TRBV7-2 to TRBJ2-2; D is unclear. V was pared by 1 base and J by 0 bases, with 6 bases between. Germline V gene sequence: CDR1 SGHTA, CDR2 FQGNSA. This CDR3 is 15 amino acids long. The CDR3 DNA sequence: TGTGCCAGCAGCTTAGTACGAACGAACACCGGGGAGCTGTTTTTT. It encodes CASSLVRTNTGELFF.

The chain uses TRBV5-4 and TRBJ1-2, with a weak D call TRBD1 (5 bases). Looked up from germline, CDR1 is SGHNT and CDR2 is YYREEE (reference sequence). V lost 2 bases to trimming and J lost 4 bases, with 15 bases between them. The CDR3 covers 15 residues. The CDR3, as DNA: TGTGCCAGCAGCTTAGCAGGGAAAACTAGCTATGGCTACACCTTC. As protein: CASSLAGKTSYGYTF.

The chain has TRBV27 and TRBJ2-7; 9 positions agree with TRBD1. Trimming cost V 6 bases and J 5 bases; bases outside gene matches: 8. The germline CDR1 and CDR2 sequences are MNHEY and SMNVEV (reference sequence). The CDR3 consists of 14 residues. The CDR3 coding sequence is TGTGCCAGCAGCTCCGGGACAGGGCTGCACGAGCAGTACTTC. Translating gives CASSSGTGLHEQYF.

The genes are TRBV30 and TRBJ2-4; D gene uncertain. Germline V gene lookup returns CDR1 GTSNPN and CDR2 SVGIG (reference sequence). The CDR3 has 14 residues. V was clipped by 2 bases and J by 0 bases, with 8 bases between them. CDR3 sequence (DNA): TGTGCCTGGAGTCCCCGACTAGCCAAAAACATTCAGTACTTC. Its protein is CAWSPRLAKNIQYF.

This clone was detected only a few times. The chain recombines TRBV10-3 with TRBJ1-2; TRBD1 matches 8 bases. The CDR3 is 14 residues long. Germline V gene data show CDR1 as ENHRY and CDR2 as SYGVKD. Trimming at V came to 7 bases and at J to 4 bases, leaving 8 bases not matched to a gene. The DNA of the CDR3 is TGTGCCATCAACGGACAGGGAGTCGTCTATGGCTACACCTTC. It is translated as CAINGQGVVYGYTF.